Detailed here is one T cell receptor beta chain. Antigen specificity is unknown. Use of 60 Vbeta and 13 Jbeta primers characterized the PCR. TCRdb's copy holds only in-frame clones and misses some; the assay was immunoSEQ multiplex PCR. The sample includes about 150,000 clones, over 60% of them seen just once. This entry comes from a study of cytomegalovirus exposure and HLA in healthy donors. About the study: Earlier work reported approximately 100 million unique TCR beta sequences from about 180 million T cells.

After removal of 5 bases from V and 3 bases from J, the junction contained 3 bases not matched to a gene. Germline V CDR1 and CDR2: SGHTA, FQGNSA. CDR3 size: 13 residues. Study findings and constraints: High sensitivity and specificity were reportedly achieved when the classifier diagnosed cytomegalovirus status. Most sequenced TCRs were rare (though some public TCRs occurred in many donors). About 87% or about 30% of the time was how often most TCR beta V segments were productive, according to an earlier analysis.

The chain recombines TRBV7-2 with TRBJ2-5; 7 nucleotides agree with TRBD2. The sequenced sample was PBMCs. The clonotype originates from a man between 35 and 55 years old in good health and CMV-seropositive. The CDR3 bases are TGTGCCAGCAGCACTAGCGCCAAAGAGACCCAGTACTTC. It specifies CASSTSAKETQYF.